The 6 T cell receptor beta chains listed next were all sequenced from one sample in a study of a mutant IDH1 vaccine in newly diagnosed glioma. Time point given: baseline, week 1 (first vaccination visit). Treatment described: pre-vaccination baseline after standard-of-care therapy. Measured with immunoSEQ multiplex PCR; TCRdb has only the in-frame clones, and not every one. The sample carries some 90,000 clones, approximately 80% recorded once. The specimen comprised PBMCs, sampled from a glioma patient treated with radiotherapy, temozolomide or both. Receptors were obtained from a man in his forties or fifties with glioma. Some clones in this sample may be carry-over from other donors' samples.

As DNA, the CDR3 is TGTGCCAGCACACGAGAAAGGAACTATGGCTACACCTTC. Translated, it gives CASTRERNYGYTF. The chain combines TRBV2 with TRBJ1-2; no clear D. The CDR3 has 13 residues. V shed 7 bases and J shed 2 bases, with 11 bases lying between them. In germline, CDR1 is SNHLY, CDR2 FYNNEI.

In its sample, this clone was seen many times. The chain links TRBV19 to TRBJ2-7; 8 bases are a match to TRBD2. Germline CDR1 and CDR2: LNHDA and SQIVND (reference sequence). Trimming took 5 bases from V and 5 from J; bases not matched to a gene: 8. This CDR3 contains 14 residues. CDR3 sequence: CASSGLGGGDEQYF. The CDR3 DNA is TGTGCCAGTAGTGGACTCGGGGGGGGCGACGAGCAGTACTTC. The full variable domain, its missing parts supplied by reference TRBV19 and TRBJ2-7, is DGGITQSPKYLFRKEGQNVTLSCEQNLNHDAMYWYRQDPGQGLRLIYYSQIVNDFQKGDIAEGYSVSREKKESFPLTVTSAQKNPTAFYLCASSGLGGGDEQYFGPGTRLTVT.

V usage is TRBV2 and J usage is TRBJ2-7, with 8 nucleotides matching TRBD2. CDR1 is SNHLY and CDR2 is FYNNEI in the germline V gene. V shed 2 bases, J shed 4 bases, and the junction held 10 bases outside the gene matches. The length of the CDR3 is 16 residues. CDR3 sequence reads: CASSERGRGGQYEQYF. DNA of the CDR3: TGTGCCAGCAGTGAACGAGGACGGGGGGGCCAGTACGAGCAGTACTTC. Together with reference TRBV2 and TRBJ2-7, the CDR3 gives the full variable domain: EPEVTQTPSHQVTQMGQEVILRCVPISNHLYFYWYRQILGQKVEFLVSFYNNEISEKSEIFDDQFSVERPDGSNFTLKIRSTKLEDSAMYFCASSERGRGGQYEQYFGPGTRLTVT.

J is TRBJ1-2 and V is TRBV5-1; no clear D gene. The V and J ends lost 1 base and 0 bases respectively, with 4 bases between them. This CDR3 contains 13 residues. The V gene's germline CDR1 is SGHRS and CDR2 YFSETQ. CDR3 residues: CASSLTANYGYTF. The CDR3, as DNA: TGCGCCAGCAGCTTGACTGCTAACTATGGCTACACCTTC.

The gene calls are TRBV27 and TRBJ1-5; no clear D gene. CDR1 and CDR2 (germline): MNHEY, SMNVEV (reference sequence). This CDR3 has 12 amino acids. Trimming took off 8 bases at V and 3 bases at J, with 8 bases between the two ends. The CDR3 DNA reads as TGTGCCAGCGGAACTAACAATCAGCCCCAGCATTTT. Its translation: CASGTNNQPQHF.

This sequence joins TRBV7-8 and TRBJ1-6; D gene ambiguous. V was cut by 1 base and J by 0 bases, with 10 bases left in between. Germline V gene sequence: CDR1 SGHVS, CDR2 FQNEAQ. This CDR3 has 17 amino acids. CDR3 region: CASSLGARSSYNSPLHF. The CDR3 DNA sequence: TGTGCCAGCAGCTTAGGAGCGCGAAGCTCCTATAATTCACCCCTCCACTTT.